These 7 T cell receptor beta chains share one sample of origin, sequenced in a study of blood T cells in healthy people across ages. A second roughly 7 to 12 cycle PCR used barcoded and J-beta primers. TCRdb used MiXCR to reprocess the 5' RACE reads, holding one entry per CDR3 protein. The table has roughly 1,700,000 distinct CDR3 sequences, 28% seen once. The sample taken for sequencing was blood. Receptor source: a woman younger than 45 in good health.

The rearrangement joins TRBV28 to TRBJ2-1, with TRBD1 matching 9 bases. The CDR3 consists of 14 residues. The ends lost 6 bases at V and 8 bases at J; junction bases unmatched: 8. Looked up from germline, CDR1 is MDHEN and CDR2 is SYDVKM. Written as DNA, the CDR3 is TGTGCCAGCAGCTGGGACAGGGCGCGGCATGAGCAGTTCTTC. It yields the protein CASSWDRARHEQFF.

This clonotype was seen ten or more times. This sequence joins TRBV29-1 and TRBJ1-4; no definite D call. Looked up from germline, CDR1 is SQVTM and CDR2 is ANQGSEA. V dropped 4 bases and J dropped 0 bases, with 0 bases sitting between them. CDR3 length: 11 amino acids. The CDR3 is CSVATNEKLFF. The CDR3 nucleotides read TGCAGCGTTGCAACTAATGAAAAACTGTTTTTT.

The sample holds many counts of this clonotype. This chain joins TRBV5-5 and TRBJ2-7, with D unclear. The CDR3 has 12 amino acids. V was shortened by 1 base and J by 7 bases, with 9 bases between the two germline ends. Germline lookup yields CDR1 SGHKS and CDR2 YYEKEE (reference sequence). The CDR3 reads CASSLLLREQYF. Written as DNA, the CDR3 is TGTGCCAGCAGCTTGCTTTTGCGGGAGCAGTACTTC.

The chain carries TRBV24-1 and TRBJ2-1, with 9 bases matching TRBD1. Trimming removed 9 bases from V and 4 bases from J; junction bases left unmatched: 9. Looked up from germline, CDR1 is KGHDR and CDR2 is SFDVKD. This CDR3 region has 15 residues. In nucleotides, the CDR3 is TGTGCCACCTGTGTAGGGACAGGGAGATACAATGAGCAGTTCTTC. It encodes CATCVGTGRYNEQFF.

This clonotype was detected a few times. V gene TRBV5-1 combines with J gene TRBJ2-7; D call uncertain. Germline V gives CDR1 SGHRS, CDR2 YFSETQ. V lost 2 bases, J lost 6 bases, and 24 bases lay in between. The CDR3 is 17 amino acids. The CDR3 nucleotides read TGCGCCAGCAGCTTAAAGGAAGGACCCACAACAAGGGTCGAGCAGTACTTC. This codes for CASSLKEGPTTRVEQYF.

The chain uses TRBV7-6 and TRBJ2-1; 7 nucleotides line up with TRBD2. Germline V lookup: CDR1 SGHVS, CDR2 FNYEAQ. The CDR3 contains 13 residues. CDR3 amino acids: CASRGGSGNEQFF. CDR3 in DNA: TGTGCAAGCCGGGGCGGGAGTGGCAATGAGCAGTTCTTC.

The chain joins TRBV5-1 to TRBJ2-1; TRBD2 agrees at 14 bases. CDR1 is SGHRS and CDR2 is YFSETQ in the germline V gene. With 4 bases clipped from V and 9 bases from J, the junction kept 3 bases outside the gene matches. The CDR3 is 14 amino acids. The CDR3 nucleotides read TGCGCCAGCAGCGACGGACTAGCGGGAGGTGAGCAGTTCTTC. Translated, it gives CASSDGLAGGEQFF.